The 3 T cell receptor beta chains in this list originate from one sample, sequenced in a study of T cell responses to AZD1222 COVID-19 vaccine. Only in-frame clones appear in the TCRdb table, and some are missing; sequencing was by immunoSEQ multiplex PCR. Of some 130,000 clones in the sample, about 93% were seen once. The specimen was peripheral blood, collected 28 days after the second AZD1222 dose. The receptors come from an adult who received the AZD1222 COVID-19 vaccine.

The chain links TRBV27 to TRBJ1-1; D remains unclear. The germline V gene encodes CDR1 MNHEY and CDR2 SMNVEV (reference sequence). V lost 5 bases to trimming and J lost 3 bases, with 10 bases between them. This CDR3 contains 13 residues. The CDR3 reads CASSPTYYTEAFF. As DNA, the CDR3 is TGTGCCAGCAGTCCAACCTACTACACTGAAGCTTTCTTT.

This clone showed up just a few times. The chain couples TRBV7-9 to TRBJ1-1, with 7 bases fitting TRBD1. Germline CDR1 is SEHNR and CDR2 is FQNEAQ (reference sequence). This CDR3 is built from 17 residues. Trimming at V came to 5 bases and at J to 4 bases, leaving 16 bases not matched to a gene. CDR3 loop: CASSLSGTAIRGTEAFF. The DNA for the CDR3 is TGTGCCAGCAGCCTAAGCGGGACAGCAATAAGAGGCACTGAAGCTTTCTTT.

The rearrangement joins TRBV6-2 or TRBV6-3 to TRBJ1-5; 8 bases fit TRBD1. CDR3 length equals 14 residues. Germline CDR1 is MNHEY and CDR2 is SVGEGT. The junction had 6 bases not matched to a gene; V was cut back by 4 bases and J by 7 bases. DNA for the CDR3: TGTGCCAGCAGTTCTCAGGGGGCCCCCCAGCCCCAGCATTTT. Protein product: CASSSQGAPQPQHF.